This entry lists 8 T cell receptor beta chains sequenced from one sample in a study of CD8+CD57+ T cells in acquired aplastic anemia. Patients selected for sequencing had displayed CD8+CD57+ cell expansion by flow cytometry. It was genomic DNA that served as the template for profiling TCR beta VDJ and CDR3. TCRdb ran MiXCR on the reads and lists one entry per CDR3 protein. The table lists under 350,000 distinct CDR3 sequences, around three fifths of them singletons. Sequenced sample: sorted CD4+, CD8+, or CD8+CD57+ T cells (not recorded which) from PBMCs. The receptors originated from a human donor with aplastic anemia.

This clonotype has a handful of counts. This chain links TRBV7-9 with TRBJ2-5; D remains unclear. Germline assignment: CDR1 SEHNR and CDR2 FQNEAQ (reference sequence). Trimming stripped 1 base from V and 4 bases from J, with 10 bases between. This CDR3 contains 14 residues. This CDR3 is CASSLDLQSETQYF. CDR3 bases: TGTGCCAGCAGCTTAGACCTACAATCAGAGACCCAGTACTTC.

About this clonotype itself: The junction departs from the called germline gene at one end, perhaps through a read error. The chain combines TRBV2 with TRBJ2-7, with D unresolved. The CDR3 spans 10 residues. The germline V gene has CDR1 SNHLY and CDR2 FYNNEI. CDR3: CASGPTENHF. In nucleotides, the CDR3 is TGTGCCAGCGGCCCGACGGAGAACCACTTC.

J is TRBJ1-4 and V is TRBV7-2, with D perhaps matching TRBD1 (6 bases). This CDR3 region has 16 residues. Germline V gene lookup returns CDR1 SGHTA and CDR2 FQGNSA. V lost 5 bases to trimming and J lost 4 bases, with 17 bases between them. The CDR3, as DNA: TGTGCCAGCAGCGCACGGACAGCCACTTATAATGAAAAACTGTTTTTT. This encodes CASSARTATYNEKLFF.

The rearrangement uses TRBV18 and TRBJ1-5; 7 bases match TRBD1. V lost 6 bases to trimming and J lost 0 bases; unmatched junction nucleotides: 5. The CDR3 consists of 15 residues. Germline V gene sequence: CDR1 KGHSH, CDR2 LQKENI. CDR3 amino acids: CASSPTGRSNQPQHF. For the CDR3, the DNA is TGTGCCAGCTCCCCGACAGGGCGTAGCAATCAGCCCCAGCATTTT.

The rearrangement joins TRBV5-1 to TRBJ1-4, with 9 positions matching TRBD1. CDR1 is SGHRS and CDR2 is YFSETQ in the germline V gene. Losses at the gene ends were 0 bases for V and 8 bases for J; bases not matched to a gene: 8. The CDR3 length is 16 residues. CDR3 sequence: CASSLDAGQGSEKLFF. CDR3 nucleotides: TGCGCCAGCAGCTTGGATGCGGGACAGGGATCAGAAAAACTGTTTTTT.

J is TRBJ1-6 and V is TRBV12-3 or TRBV12-4, with 8 bases lining up with TRBD1. This CDR3 comprises 15 residues. Losses at the gene ends were 7 bases for V and 3 bases for J; bases not matched to a gene: 5. DNA for the CDR3: TGTGCCAGCATCAGGACAGGGCTCTATAATTCACCCCTCCACTTT. Translation gives CASIRTGLYNSPLHF.

In regard to this clonotype: No DNA is shown, since the ends of the CDR3 on it are uncertain; the CDR3 is the one TCRdb lists. The rearrangement links TRBV7-9 to TRBJ2-5; the table names TRBD1, a call not compared with the DNA. The CDR3 is 21 amino acids in total, end residues counted. Germline lookup yields CDR1 SEHNR and CDR2 FQNEAQ (reference sequence). The chain's CDR3 is CASSFYICSASGTGVAETQYF.

The CDR3 spells CASSTGTSGSGEQYF. The CDR3 DNA sequence: TGTGCCAGCAGCACCGGGACTAGCGGGAGCGGGGAGCAGTACTTC. This sequence joins TRBV7-9 and TRBJ2-7; 14 bases fit TRBD2. The CDR3 consists of 15 residues. Germline CDR1 SEHNR, CDR2 FQNEAQ (reference sequence). With 5 bases clipped from V and 7 bases from J, the junction kept 7 bases outside the gene matches.